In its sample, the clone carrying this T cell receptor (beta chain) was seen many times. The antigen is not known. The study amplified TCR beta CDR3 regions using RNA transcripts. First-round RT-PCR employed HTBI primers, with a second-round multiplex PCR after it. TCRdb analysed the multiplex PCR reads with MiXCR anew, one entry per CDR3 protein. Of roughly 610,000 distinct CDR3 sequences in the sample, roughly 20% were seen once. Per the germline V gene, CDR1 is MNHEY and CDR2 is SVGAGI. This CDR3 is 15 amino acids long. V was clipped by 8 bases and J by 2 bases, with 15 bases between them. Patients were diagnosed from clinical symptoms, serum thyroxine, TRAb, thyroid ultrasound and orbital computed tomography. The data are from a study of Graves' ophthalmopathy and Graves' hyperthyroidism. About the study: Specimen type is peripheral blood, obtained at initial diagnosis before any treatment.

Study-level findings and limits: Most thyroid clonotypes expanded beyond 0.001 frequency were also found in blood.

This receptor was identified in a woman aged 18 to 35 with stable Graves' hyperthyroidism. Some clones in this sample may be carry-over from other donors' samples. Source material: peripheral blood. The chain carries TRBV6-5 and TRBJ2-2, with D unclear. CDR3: CASLLWAENTGELFF. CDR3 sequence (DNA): TGTGCCAGCCTCCTGTGGGCGGAAAACACCGGGGAGCTGTTTTTT.